This T cell receptor beta chain derives from a study of blood T cell repertoires in COVID-19 (dated by TCRdb to the early 2020s). Concerning the study at large: The collaborator samples originated in the United States, Italy and Spain and spanned the acute and convalescent phases of COVID-19. The material from the prospective study consisted of cDNA or gDNA derived from T cells, B-cell-depleted T cells, or PBMCs. Subjects who had been exposed to COVID-19, were actively infected with it, or had recovered from it provided the deeply sampled blood TCRbeta repertoires that made up the dataset. The repertoires were made available in a free public database intended to serve as a resource for research on the immune response to SARS-CoV-2. The samples were drawn from the first 160 participants of the ongoing ImmuneRACE study and from 950 to 1,500 subjects provided by 6 global collaborators. Nearly every sample came with metadata listing a de-identified subject ID, COVID-19 status, age in years and sex. HLA class I and class II types, where available, came from metadata supplied by the sample provider rather than from assay-based typing. On the study overall, not on this receptor specifically: The quantity of clinical and demographic metadata differed by source and by participant and was supplied without curation.

Reading from cysteine to phenylalanine, the CDR3 counts 15 amino acids. Just the 45-base CDR3 DNA is kept, in frame starting at base 1. The V end gives up 7 bases and the J end 4 bases, leaving 10 bases in the junction not matched to a gene. CDR1 is given as LNHDA and CDR2 as SQIVND, both from the germline V gene (reference sequence). Participants in the prospective study were aged roughly 18 to 95 years, lived in some 24 United States geographic areas, and enrolled through a virtual design. In the prospective study, participants were assigned to cohorts based on the clinical history participants reported in a screening survey and a study questionnaire. In the prospective study, mobile phlebotomists collected whole blood, serum and a nasopharyngeal or oropharyngeal swab from each participant. Participants in the prospective study had the option to provide additional blood draws and questionnaires over a 2-month period. Before DNA extraction, prospective study blood samples were shipped either frozen or at room temperature.

TCRbeta CDR3 regions were amplified from genomic DNA using the immunoSEQ Assay, a bias-controlled multiplex PCR. The study's processing was this. The number of nucleated cells in each sample was estimated from the amplification of reference gene primers within the assay. To quantify the absolute abundance of each unique TCRbeta CDR3 rearrangement, sequence reads were collapsed and filtered. For each sample, productive Simpson clonality was calculated as the square root of Simpson's diversity index across productive rearrangements. TCRdb took this table from immuneACCESS and kept in-frame rearrangements with V and J called. Such tables lack part of the clones; where checked against another copy, unresolved V genes explain under half of the gap, and the rest is unexplained. That table furnishes V, J and clone size, whereas the DNA furnished D and trimming. In all, the sample holds 200,000 to 250,000 clones, and around 86% of those were seen once. Of the sample, 8% to 9% is held by the ten largest clones.

Note on this clone: No cognate antigen has been identified for it. Nothing much larger sits one base from this clone, and base qualities are not available.

Rearrangement joined TRBV19 to TRBJ1-1; TRBD1 aligns with 9 central bases. The clonotype originates from a woman between 45 and 65 years old with acute COVID-19. Sequenced input: PBMCs or T cells enriched from blood (not recorded which). The sequence in DNA is TGTGCCAGTAACCACCGGGACAGGGTTGGCACTGAAGCTTTCTTT. Translated, this gives CASNHRDRVGTEAFF.